One and the same sample provided the 8 T cell receptor beta chains below, sequenced in a study of T cell responses to AZD1222 COVID-19 vaccine (dated by TCRdb to the early 2020s). The sample's time point label, in plain terms: baseline before first vaccination. Library method: the immunoSEQ multiplex PCR assay. TCRdb took over this immuneACCESS table, retaining in-frame rearrangements with V and J assigned. Such tables are incomplete; in checked studies, under half of the missing clones stem from an unresolved V gene, and the remainder is unexplained. A total of 75,000 to 100,000 clones appear in this sample, roughly 90% of them only once. The ten largest make up about 28% of the sample. Sequences were derived from peripheral blood, sampled on day 0 of AZD1222 vaccination. The source is an adult in good health.

This CDR3 reads CASSPETYDRGRQYF. Written as DNA, the CDR3 is TGTGCCAGCAGTCCCGAAACATACGACAGGGGAAGGCAGTACTTC. The V and J genes are TRBV28 and TRBJ2-7; 8 bases agree with TRBD1. Germline CDR1 and CDR2: MDHEN and SYDVKM. The CDR3 runs to 15 residues. V trimming: 5 bases; J trimming: 9 bases; junction bases outside the gene matches: 15.

V and J are TRBV5-1 and TRBJ1-1, with 7 bases aligning to TRBD1. The CDR3 runs to 15 residues. Germline V gene sequence: CDR1 SGHRS, CDR2 YFSETQ. The junction had 12 bases not matched to a gene; V was cut back by 4 bases and J by 6 bases. The CDR3 reads CASSGTGTAGPEAFF. The CDR3 DNA follows: TGCGCCAGCAGCGGAACAGGGACAGCGGGACCTGAAGCTTTCTTT.

The chain recombines TRBV5-4 with TRBJ2-3; TRBD2 matches 16 bases. Unmatched junction bases numbered 5, after V lost 4 bases and J lost 0 bases. Germline V gene lookup returns CDR1 SGHNT and CDR2 YYREEE (reference sequence). There are 18 residues in the CDR3. The CDR3 DNA reads TGTGCCAGCAGCGGGGGACTAGCGGGAGGGTTAAGCACAGATACGCAGTATTTT. Encoded protein: CASSGGLAGGLSTDTQYF.

This chain connects TRBV27 to TRBJ2-7; 9 bases fit TRBD2. The CDR3 runs 14 residues. V trimming: 2 bases; J trimming: 3 bases; junction bases outside the gene matches: 2. Germline values: CDR1 MNHEY, CDR2 SMNVEV (reference sequence). CDR3: CASSLGSGSYEQYF. CDR3 DNA: TGTGCCAGCAGTTTAGGTAGCGGGAGCTACGAGCAGTACTTC.

This clone was seen only a few times. The V gene is TRBV27, the J gene TRBJ1-6, with 7 bases fitting TRBD1. V trimming: 7 bases; J trimming: 6 bases; junction bases outside the gene matches: 3. This CDR3 spans 13 amino acids. Germline V gives CDR1 MNHEY, CDR2 SMNVEV (reference sequence). In nucleotides, the CDR3 is TGTGCCAGCACGACAGGGTTTAATTCACCCCTCCACTTT. It yields the protein CASTTGFNSPLHF.

In its sample, this clone was seen a few times. V gene TRBV30 combines with J gene TRBJ1-6, with D possibly being TRBD1 (5 bases). Germline CDR1 GTSNPN, CDR2 SVGIG (reference sequence). The V end was cut by 4 bases, the J end by 5 bases, with 18 bases between. CDR3 length: 16 amino acids. Here the CDR3 DNA reads TGTGCCTGGACCCCGCCCGGGACGGCCAATAATTCACCCCTCCACTTT. Amino acids: CAWTPPGTANNSPLHF. Combining the CDR3 with reference TRBV30 and TRBJ1-6 gives the whole variable domain SQTIHQWPATLVQPVGSPLSLECTVEGTSNPNLYWYRQAAGRGLQLLFYSVGIGQISSEVPQNLSASRPQDRQFILSSKKLLLSDSGFYLCAWTPPGTANNSPLHFGNGTRLTVT.

Turning to this clone: The identical CDR3 is also encoded by other nucleotide sequences in the sample. V gene TRBV28 combines with J gene TRBJ2-1; tentative D call: TRBD1 (5 bases). Germline CDR1 MDHEN, CDR2 SYDVKM. The V end was cut by 6 bases, the J end by 10 bases, with 22 bases between. CDR3 length: 15 amino acids. CDR3 in DNA: TGTGCCAGCAGCTTCTTCTGGGCGGCAGGGAAGGAGCAGTTCTTC. It translates to CASSFFWAAGKEQFF.

The V and J genes are TRBV2 and TRBJ1-6, with D possibly matching TRBD1 (6 bases). CDR3 size: 17 residues. Germline loops: CDR1 SNHLY, CDR2 FYNNEI. The V gene lost 6 bases and the J gene lost 2 bases, with 17 bases spanning the gap. CDR3 nucleotide sequence: TGTGCCAGCAGGGAGACACAGGGAGGGACCTATAATTCACCCCTCCACTTT. This encodes CASRETQGGTYNSPLHF. The full variable domain, its missing parts supplied by reference TRBV2 and TRBJ1-6, is EPEVTQTPSHQVTQMGQEVILRCVPISNHLYFYWYRQILGQKVEFLVSFYNNEISEKSEIFDDQFSVERPDGSNFTLKIRSTKLEDSAMYFCASRETQGGTYNSPLHFGNGTRLTVT.